The text below deals with one T cell receptor (beta chain). Its antigen remains unknown. The sample belongs to a study of T cells in Graves' hyperthyroidism and ophthalmopathy. RNA transcripts provided the source from which TCR beta CDR3 regions were amplified. A first-round RT-PCR of the TCR CDR3 used the HTBI primer set. TCRdb fed the multiplex PCR reads into MiXCR, producing one record per CDR3 protein. The sample yields approximately 690,000 distinct CDR3 sequences, roughly 20% seen once. Exclusions: uncontrolled infection, other autoimmune disease, pregnancy, lactation. Orbital computed tomography, thyroid ultrasound, serum thyroxine and TRAb, and clinical symptoms together informed the diagnoses. The CDR3 has 17 residues. V was trimmed by 4 bases and J by 2 bases, leaving 15 bases between them. Germline V gives CDR1 PRHDT, CDR2 FYEKMQ (reference sequence). Study-level findings and limits: Stable hyperthyroidism was told apart from ophthalmopathy by a model built on 13 V-J features.

The sequencing input was blood. This receptor was obtained from a man aged 30 to 45 with Graves' ophthalmopathy. The chain joins TRBV13 to TRBJ1-6, with D possibly TRBD1 on 6 matching bases. The CDR3 loop reads CASSSKSRGPYNSPLHF. Here the CDR3 DNA reads TGTGCCAGCAGCTCAAAAAGCAGGGGACCCTATAATTCACCCCTCCACTTT.